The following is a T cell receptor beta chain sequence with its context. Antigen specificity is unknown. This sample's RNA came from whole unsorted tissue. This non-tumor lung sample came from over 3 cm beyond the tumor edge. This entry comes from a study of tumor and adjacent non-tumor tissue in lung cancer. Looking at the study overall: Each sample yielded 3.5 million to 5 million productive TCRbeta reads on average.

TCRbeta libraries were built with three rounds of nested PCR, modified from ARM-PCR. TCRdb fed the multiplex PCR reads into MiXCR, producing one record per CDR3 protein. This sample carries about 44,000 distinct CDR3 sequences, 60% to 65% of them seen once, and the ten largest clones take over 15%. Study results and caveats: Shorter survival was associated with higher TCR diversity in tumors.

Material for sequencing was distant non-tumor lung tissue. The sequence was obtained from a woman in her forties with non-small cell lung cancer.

The CDR3 nucleotides read TGTGCCAGTAGTCGTGCAGGGACAAACACCGGGGAGCTGTTTTTT. It encodes CASSRAGTNTGELFF. This chain links TRBV19 with TRBJ2-2; TRBD1 is a possible D gene (6 bases). Deletions cut 5 bases from V and 2 bases from J, with 12 bases between. The CDR3 length is 15 residues. The germline CDR1 and CDR2 sequences are LNHDA and SQIVND (reference sequence). Complete variable domain (other parts from reference TRBV19 and TRBJ2-2): DGGITQSPKYLFRKEGQNVTLSCEQNLNHDAMYWYRQDPGQGLRLIYYSQIVNDFQKGDIAEGYSVSREKKESFPLTVTSAQKNPTAFYLCASSRAGTNTGELFFGEGSRLTVL.